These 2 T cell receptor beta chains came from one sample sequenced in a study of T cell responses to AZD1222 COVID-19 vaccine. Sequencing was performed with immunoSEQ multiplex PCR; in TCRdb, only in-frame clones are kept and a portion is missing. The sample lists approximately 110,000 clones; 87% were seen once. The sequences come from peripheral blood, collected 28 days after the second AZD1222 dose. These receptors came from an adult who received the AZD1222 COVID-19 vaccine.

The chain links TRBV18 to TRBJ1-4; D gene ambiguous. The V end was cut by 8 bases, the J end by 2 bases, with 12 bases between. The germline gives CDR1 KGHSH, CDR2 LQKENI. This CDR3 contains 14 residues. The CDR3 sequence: CASANTDTNEKLFF. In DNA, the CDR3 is TGTGCCAGCGCCAATACGGACACTAATGAAAAACTGTTTTTT.

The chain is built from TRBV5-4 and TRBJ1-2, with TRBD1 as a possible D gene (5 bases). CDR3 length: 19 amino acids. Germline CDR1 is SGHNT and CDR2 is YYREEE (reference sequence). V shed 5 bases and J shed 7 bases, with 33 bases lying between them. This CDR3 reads CASRPELARQAGSGGGYTF. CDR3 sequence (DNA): TGTGCCAGCAGGCCCGAATTGGCCCGACAAGCGGGATCTGGGGGTGGCTACACCTTC.